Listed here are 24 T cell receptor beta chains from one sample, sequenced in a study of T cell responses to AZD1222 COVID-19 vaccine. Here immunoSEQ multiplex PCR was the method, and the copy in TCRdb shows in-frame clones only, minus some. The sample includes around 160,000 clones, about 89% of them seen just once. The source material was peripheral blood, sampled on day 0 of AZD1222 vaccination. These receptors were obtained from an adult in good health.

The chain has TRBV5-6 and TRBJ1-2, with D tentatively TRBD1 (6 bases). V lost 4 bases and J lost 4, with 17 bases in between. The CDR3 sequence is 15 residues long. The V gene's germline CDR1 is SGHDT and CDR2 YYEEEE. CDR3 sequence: CASSPDIGGPYGYTF. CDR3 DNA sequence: TGTGCCAGCAGCCCCGACATCGGGGGCCCCTATGGCTACACCTTC.

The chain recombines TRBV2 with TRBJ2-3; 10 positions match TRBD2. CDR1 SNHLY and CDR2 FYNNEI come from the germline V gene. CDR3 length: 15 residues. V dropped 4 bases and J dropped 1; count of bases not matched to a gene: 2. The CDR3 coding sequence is TGTGCCAGCAGTGGACTAGCGGGCCGCACAGATACGCAGTATTTT. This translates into CASSGLAGRTDTQYF.

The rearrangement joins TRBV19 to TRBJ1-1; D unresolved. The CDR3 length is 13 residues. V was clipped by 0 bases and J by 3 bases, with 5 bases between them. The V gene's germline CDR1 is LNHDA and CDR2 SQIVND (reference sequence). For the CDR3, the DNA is TGTGCCAGTAGTATAGATCTGGACACTGAAGCTTTCTTT. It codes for CASSIDLDTEAFF.

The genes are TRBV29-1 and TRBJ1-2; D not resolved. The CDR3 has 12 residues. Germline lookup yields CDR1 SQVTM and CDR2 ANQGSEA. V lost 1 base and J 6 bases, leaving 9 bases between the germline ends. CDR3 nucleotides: TGCAGCGTTGAAGGCCCAAACGATGGCTACACCTTC. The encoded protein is CSVEGPNDGYTF.

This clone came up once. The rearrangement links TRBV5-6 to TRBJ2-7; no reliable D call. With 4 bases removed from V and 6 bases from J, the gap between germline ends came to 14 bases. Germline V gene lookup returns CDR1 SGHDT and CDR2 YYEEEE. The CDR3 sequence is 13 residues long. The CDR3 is CASSRPQALEQYF. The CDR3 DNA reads TGTGCCAGCAGCCGACCCCAAGCACTCGAGCAGTACTTC.

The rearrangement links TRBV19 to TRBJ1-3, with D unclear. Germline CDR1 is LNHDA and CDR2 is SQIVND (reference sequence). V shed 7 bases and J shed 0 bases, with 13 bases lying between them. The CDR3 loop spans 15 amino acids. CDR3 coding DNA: TGTGCCAGTACCCTGAAGGTGAGCTCTGGAAACACCATATATTTT. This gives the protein CASTLKVSSGNTIYF.

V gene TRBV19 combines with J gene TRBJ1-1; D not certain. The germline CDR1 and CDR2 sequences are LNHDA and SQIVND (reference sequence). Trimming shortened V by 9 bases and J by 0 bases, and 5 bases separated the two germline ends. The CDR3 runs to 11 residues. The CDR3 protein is CASPLNTEAFF. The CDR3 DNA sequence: TGTGCCAGCCCCTTGAACACTGAAGCTTTCTTT.

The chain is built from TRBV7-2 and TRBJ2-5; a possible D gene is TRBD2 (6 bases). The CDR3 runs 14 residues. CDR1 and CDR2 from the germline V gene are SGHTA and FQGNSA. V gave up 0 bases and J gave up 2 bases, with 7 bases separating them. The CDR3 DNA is TGTGCCAGCAGCTTAGCTGGGGGGCAAGAGACCCAGTACTTC. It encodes CASSLAGGQETQYF.

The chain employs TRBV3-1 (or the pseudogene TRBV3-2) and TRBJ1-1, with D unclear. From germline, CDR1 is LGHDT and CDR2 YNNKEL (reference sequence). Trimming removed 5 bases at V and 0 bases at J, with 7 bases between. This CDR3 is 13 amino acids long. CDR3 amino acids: CASSSRMNTEAFF. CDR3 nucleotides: TGTGCCAGCAGCTCCCGCATGAACACTGAAGCTTTCTTT.

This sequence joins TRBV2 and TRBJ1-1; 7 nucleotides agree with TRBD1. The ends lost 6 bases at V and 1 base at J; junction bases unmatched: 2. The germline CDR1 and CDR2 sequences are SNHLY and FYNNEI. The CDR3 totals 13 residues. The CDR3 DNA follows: TGTGCCAGCAGGGGGGACAGGAACACTGAAGCTTTCTTT. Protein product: CASRGDRNTEAFF.

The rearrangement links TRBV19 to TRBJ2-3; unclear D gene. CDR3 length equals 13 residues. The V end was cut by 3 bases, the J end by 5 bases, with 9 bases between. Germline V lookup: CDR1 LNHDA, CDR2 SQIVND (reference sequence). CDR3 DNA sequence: TGTGCCAGTAGTATTCCGGACGTAGATACGCAGTATTTT. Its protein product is CASSIPDVDTQYF.

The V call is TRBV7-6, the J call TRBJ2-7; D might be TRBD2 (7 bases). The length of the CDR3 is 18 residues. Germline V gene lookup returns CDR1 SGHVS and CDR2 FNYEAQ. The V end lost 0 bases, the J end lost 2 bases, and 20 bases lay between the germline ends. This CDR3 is CASSLAPRGGLNTYEQYF. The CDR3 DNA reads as TGTGCCAGCAGCTTAGCGCCCCGAGGGGGACTAAATACCTACGAGCAGTACTTC.

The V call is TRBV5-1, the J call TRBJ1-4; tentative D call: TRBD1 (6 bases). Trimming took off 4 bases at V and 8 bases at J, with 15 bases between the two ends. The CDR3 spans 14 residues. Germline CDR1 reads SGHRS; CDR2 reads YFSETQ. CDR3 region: CASSREGEGEKLFF. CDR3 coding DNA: TGCGCCAGCAGCCGGGAGGGGGAAGGCGAAAAACTGTTTTTT.

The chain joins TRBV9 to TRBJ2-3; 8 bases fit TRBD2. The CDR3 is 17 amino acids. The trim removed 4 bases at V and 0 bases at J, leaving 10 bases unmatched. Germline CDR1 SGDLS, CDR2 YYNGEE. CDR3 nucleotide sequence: TGTGCCAGCAGCCACCGTAGCGGGACACCTAGCACAGATACGCAGTATTTT. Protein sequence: CASSHRSGTPSTDTQYF.

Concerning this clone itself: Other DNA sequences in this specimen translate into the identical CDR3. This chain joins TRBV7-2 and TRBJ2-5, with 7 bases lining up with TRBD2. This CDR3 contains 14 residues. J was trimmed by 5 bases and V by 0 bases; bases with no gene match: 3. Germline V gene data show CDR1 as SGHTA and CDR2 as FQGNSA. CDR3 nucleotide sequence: TGTGCCAGCAGCTTAGCCGGGGGAGGGGAGACCCAGTACTTC. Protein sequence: CASSLAGGGETQYF. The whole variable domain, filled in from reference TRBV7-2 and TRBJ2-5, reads GAGVSQSPSNKVTEKGKDVELRCDPISGHTALYWYRQSLGQGLEFLIYFQGNSAPDKSGLPSDRFSAERTGGSVSTLTIQRTQQEDSAVYLCASSLAGGGETQYFGPGTRLLVL.

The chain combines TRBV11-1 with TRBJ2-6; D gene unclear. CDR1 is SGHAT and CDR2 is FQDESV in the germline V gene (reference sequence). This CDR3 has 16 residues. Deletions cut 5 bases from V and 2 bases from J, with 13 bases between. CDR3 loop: CASSLGPSPGANVLTF. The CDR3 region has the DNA TGTGCCAGCAGCCTCGGACCGTCCCCTGGGGCCAACGTCCTGACTTTC.

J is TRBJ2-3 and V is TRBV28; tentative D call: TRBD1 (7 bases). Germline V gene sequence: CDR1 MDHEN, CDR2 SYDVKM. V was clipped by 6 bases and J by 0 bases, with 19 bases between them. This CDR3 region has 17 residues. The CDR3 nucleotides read TGTGCCAGCAGCCGTGACAGGGCGGGGTCTAGCACAGATACGCAGTATTTT. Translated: CASSRDRAGSSTDTQYF. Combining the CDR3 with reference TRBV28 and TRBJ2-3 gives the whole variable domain DVKVTQSSRYLVKRTGEKVFLECVQDMDHENMFWYRQDPGLGLRLIYFSYDVKMKEKGDIPEGYSVSREKKERFSLILESASTNQTSMYLCASSRDRAGSSTDTQYFGPGTRLTVL.

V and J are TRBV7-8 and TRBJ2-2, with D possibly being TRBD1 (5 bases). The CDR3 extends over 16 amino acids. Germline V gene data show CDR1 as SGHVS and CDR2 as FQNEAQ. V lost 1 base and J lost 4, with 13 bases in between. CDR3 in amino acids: CASSLGFGASTGELFF. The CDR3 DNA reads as TGTGCCAGCAGCTTAGGGTTTGGGGCGAGCACCGGGGAGCTGTTTTTT.

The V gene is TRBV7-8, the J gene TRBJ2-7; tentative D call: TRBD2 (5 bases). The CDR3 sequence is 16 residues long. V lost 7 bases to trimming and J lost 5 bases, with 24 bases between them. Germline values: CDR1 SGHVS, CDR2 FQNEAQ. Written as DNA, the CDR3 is TGTGCCAGCACCTCCCGGGGAACTCGGGGTATCCACGAGCAGTACTTC. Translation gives CASTSRGTRGIHEQYF.

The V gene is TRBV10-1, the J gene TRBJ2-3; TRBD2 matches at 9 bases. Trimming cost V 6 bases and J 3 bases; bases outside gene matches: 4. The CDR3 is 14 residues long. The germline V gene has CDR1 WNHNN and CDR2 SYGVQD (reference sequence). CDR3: CASSVAGVTDTQYF. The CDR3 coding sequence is TGCGCCAGCAGCGTAGCGGGAGTTACAGATACGCAGTATTTT.

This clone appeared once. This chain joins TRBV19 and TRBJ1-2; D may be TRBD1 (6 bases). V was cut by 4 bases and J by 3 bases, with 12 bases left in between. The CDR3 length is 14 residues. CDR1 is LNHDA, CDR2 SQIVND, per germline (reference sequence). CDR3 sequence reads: CASSTPGGHYGYTF. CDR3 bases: TGTGCCAGTAGTACCCCCGGGGGGCACTATGGCTACACCTTC.

CDR3 sequence: CASSESSVIYNSPLHF. The CDR3 nucleotides read TGTGCCAGCAGCGAGTCGTCGGTAATCTATAATTCACCCCTCCACTTT. The V gene is TRBV7-3, the J gene TRBJ1-6; D is uncertain. This CDR3 is built from 16 residues. With 5 bases removed from V and 3 bases from J, the gap between germline ends came to 14 bases. Germline CDR1 and CDR2: SGHTA and FQGTGA.

As DNA, the CDR3 is TGTGCCAGCAGCGCCTTGGGACGGCTGAGGCACGAGCAGTACTTC. Protein sequence: CASSALGRLRHEQYF. This chain uses TRBV5-8 with TRBJ2-7; D is tentatively TRBD1 or TRBD2 (5 bases each). CDR3 length: 15 amino acids. CDR1 is SGHTS, CDR2 YDEGEE, per germline. V was clipped by 4 bases and J by 5 bases, with 19 bases between them.

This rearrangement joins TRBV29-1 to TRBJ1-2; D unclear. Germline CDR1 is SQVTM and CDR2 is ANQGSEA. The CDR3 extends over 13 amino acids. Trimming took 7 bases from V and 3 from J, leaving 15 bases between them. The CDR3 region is CSALREGYYGYTF. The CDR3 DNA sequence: TGCAGCGCTTTGCGAGAGGGATACTATGGCTACACCTTC.